This TCR beta chain was identified during a study of breast tumors, draining lymph nodes, adjacent tissues. The study, taken as a whole, reports: Tumor T cell lymph node origin was a supported hypothesis, not proven. Tumor repertoires ranked between lymph nodes and nontumor tissue in diversity, with V and J gene preferences. Tumor and nontumor repertoires were significantly more similar in luminal-like than in basal-like breast cancer. Most tumor T cells seemingly derive from lymph node, then expand in tumor.

Only one count was recorded for this clonotype. Its specificity is not known. The V and J ends lost 4 bases and 6 bases, in that order; junction bases with no gene match: 6. Germline V gives CDR1 LNHDA, CDR2 SQIVND (reference sequence). This CDR3 has 15 residues. TCRdb reprocessed the multiplex PCR reads via MiXCR and lists one record per CDR3 protein. The table shows approximately 89,000 distinct CDR3 sequences, with roughly 28% occurring only once. The lymph nodes were axillary draining lymph nodes from breast cancer patients. This chain links TRBV19 with TRBJ1-6; 7 positions match TRBD1. This TCR came from a female donor with breast cancer. Some clones in this sample may be carry-over from other donors' samples. The sequencing input was axillary lymph node tissue. The CDR3 is CASSTTGTANSPLHF. The CDR3 region has the DNA TGTGCCAGTAGTACTACCGGGACAGCTAATTCACCCCTCCACTTT.